One and the same sample provided the 3 T cell receptor beta chains below, sequenced in a study of cytomegalovirus exposure and HLA in healthy donors. In the PCR, 60 Vbeta and 13 Jbeta primers were used. Produced via immunoSEQ multiplex PCR; TCRdb's table is partial and in-frame only. The sample comprises around 150,000 clones, roughly 80% of which are singletons, and approximately 8% rests with the top ten. The source material was PBMCs. Receptor source: a male donor in good health and CMV-seropositive.

This clone was counted between two and nine times. The V and J genes are TRBV6-1 and TRBJ2-5, with TRBD1 as a possible D gene (6 bases). CDR3 length equals 18 residues. Deletions cut 1 base from V and 0 bases from J, with 18 bases between. CDR1 and CDR2 (germline): MNHNS, SASEGT. CDR3 nucleotide sequence: TGTGCCAGCAGTGAAGGCGGACAGTGGCGCACAGACCAAGAGACCCAGTACTTC. This codes for CASSEGGQWRTDQETQYF.

Only a few counts were recorded for this clone. This rearrangement joins TRBV9 to TRBJ1-5, with 9 bases matching TRBD1. Trimming at V came to 3 bases and at J to 2 bases, leaving 3 bases not matched to a gene. CDR3 size: 15 residues. The germline V gene encodes CDR1 SGDLS and CDR2 YYNGEE. In DNA form, the CDR3 reads TGTGCCAGCAGCGGAGGACAGGGGCGCAATCAGCCCCAGCATTTT. This codes for CASSGGQGRNQPQHF.

The chain combines TRBV7-9 with TRBJ2-5; 9 positions agree with TRBD1. Germline trimming cut 4 bases from V and 2 bases from J; bases unmatched to any gene: 8. The length of the CDR3 is 16 residues. CDR1 SEHNR and CDR2 FQNEAQ come from the germline V gene (reference sequence). CDR3 nucleotides: TGTGCCAGCAGCTCCGTCACAGGGGGCTTTCAAGAGACCCAGTACTTC. Its translation: CASSSVTGGFQETQYF.